The 17 T cell receptor beta chains given below trace back to one sample, sequenced in a study of graft-versus-host responses after intestinal transplantation. Profiling relied on immunoSEQ multiplex PCR, and the TCRdb table lists in-frame clones only, not all of them. The sample has approximately 100,000 clones; more than 70% are singletons. The specimen comprised PBMCs, sampled 255 days after intestinal transplant. Receptor source: a human patient who received an intestinal transplant, so some T cells may come from the graft donor.

V and J are TRBV11-2 and TRBJ2-7; D possibly corresponds to TRBD2 (6 bases). Germline loops: CDR1 SGHAT, CDR2 FQNNGV. The CDR3 has 17 amino acids. V lost 2 bases to trimming and J lost 3 bases, with 20 bases between them. The CDR3 region is CASSLRGTHPRDYEQYF. The CDR3 bases are TGTGCCAGCAGCTTACGCGGGACGCATCCCAGGGACTACGAGCAGTACTTC.

Only a few counts were recorded for this clone. Here the CDR3 DNA reads TGTGCCAGCAGTTTATCAGGGGACCCCGCCACTCGGGATCAGCCCCAGCATTTT. Residues: CASSLSGDPATRDQPQHF. The J gene is TRBJ1-5, the V gene TRBV27; possibly TRBD1 for D (5 bases). Germline CDR1 MNHEY, CDR2 SMNVEV (reference sequence). The CDR3 runs 18 residues. V shed 0 bases and J shed 5 bases, with 20 bases lying between them.

This chain uses TRBV11-2 with TRBJ2-1; weak D call: TRBD2 (6 bases). This CDR3 spans 16 amino acids. Per germline, CDR1 SGHAT and CDR2 FQNNGV. V was trimmed by 2 bases and J by 5 bases, leaving 16 bases between them. Here the CDR3 DNA reads TGTGCCAGCAGCTTAAGGCGAGGCGGGGACGACAATGAGCAGTTCTTC. Translating gives CASSLRRGGDDNEQFF.

The J gene is TRBJ2-1, the V gene TRBV13; perhaps D is TRBD1 or TRBD2 (5 bases each). CDR3 length: 16 amino acids. The germline V and J ends were trimmed by 5 bases and 3 bases, with 17 bases remaining between them. Germline V gene sequence: CDR1 PRHDT, CDR2 FYEKMQ (reference sequence). This CDR3 reads CASSLDRDGVYNEQFF. Here the CDR3 DNA reads TGTGCCAGCAGCCTAGACCGGGACGGGGTCTACAATGAGCAGTTCTTC.

As DNA, the CDR3 is TGTGCCAGCAGCGCCACGGTCGGGACTAGCGGGAGATATGAGCAGTTCTTC. Protein product: CASSATVGTSGRYEQFF. The chain recombines TRBV9 with TRBJ2-1; TRBD2 aligns across 14 bases. V lost 3 bases to trimming and J lost 8 bases; unmatched junction nucleotides: 10. Germline assignment: CDR1 SGDLS and CDR2 YYNGEE. This CDR3 is 17 amino acids long.

The gene calls are TRBV7-3 and TRBJ2-1, with 10 positions matching TRBD2. V shed 5 bases, J shed 8 bases, and the junction held 9 bases outside the gene matches. Germline V gene data show CDR1 as SGHTA and CDR2 as FQGTGA. The CDR3 is 15 residues long. CDR3 in DNA: TGTGCCAGCAGCATAAGCGGGGGGGCCTTTTATGAGCAGTTCTTC. As protein: CASSISGGAFYEQFF.

V usage is TRBV7-8 and J usage is TRBJ1-5; D not resolved. CDR1 is SGHVS and CDR2 is FQNEAQ in the germline V gene. The CDR3 totals 14 residues. Deletions cut 2 bases from V and 3 bases from J, with 8 bases between. DNA of the CDR3: TGTGCCAGCAGCTTACAGGACCTCAATCAGCCCCAGCATTTT. It is translated as CASSLQDLNQPQHF.

The chain uses TRBV28 and TRBJ2-3; no firm D call. CDR1 is MDHEN and CDR2 is SYDVKM in the germline V gene. The V end lost 2 bases, the J end lost 5 bases, and 11 bases lay between the germline ends. The CDR3 is 14 residues long. The DNA of the CDR3 is TGTGCCAGCAGTTTAGGCATGCCCGGAGATACGCAGTATTTT. Its protein is CASSLGMPGDTQYF.

In the case of this clone: The CDR3 does not close with the conserved phenylalanine or tryptophan, likely indicating a read error. This sequence joins TRBV7-9 and TRBJ2-7, with TRBD1 as a possible D gene (6 bases). Per the germline V gene, CDR1 is SEHNR and CDR2 is FQNEAQ (reference sequence). CDR3 length equals 14 residues. Trimming removed 4 bases at V and 3 bases at J, with 13 bases between. The CDR3 region has the DNA TGTGCCAGCAGCTCCCGGACAGTTGGCTACGAGCAGTACCTC. Its protein is CASSSRTVGYEQYL.

The J gene is TRBJ2-1, the V gene TRBV29-1; the D gene could be TRBD1 or TRBD2 (5 bases each). CDR3 length: 14 residues. V was shortened by 6 bases and J by 0 bases, with 12 bases between the two germline ends. Germline CDR1 and CDR2: SQVTM and ANQGSEA. The chain's CDR3 is CSVGTDSSYNEQFF. CDR3 coding DNA: TGCAGCGTAGGGACCGACAGCTCCTACAATGAGCAGTTCTTC.

The rearrangement uses TRBV9 and TRBJ1-1; D possibly corresponds to TRBD1 (5 bases). CDR1 is SGDLS and CDR2 is YYNGEE in the germline V gene. Trimming pared 0 bases from V and 1 base from J, leaving 10 bases between. The CDR3 spans 15 residues. DNA for the CDR3: TGTGCCAGCAGCGTAGGCCCAGGGCCGAACACTGAAGCTTTCTTT. It specifies CASSVGPGPNTEAFF.

The chain combines TRBV19 with TRBJ2-1; D uncertain. CDR3 length: 13 amino acids. Germline V lookup: CDR1 LNHDA, CDR2 SQIVND (reference sequence). V was shortened by 6 bases and J by 9 bases, with 15 bases between the two germline ends. Here the CDR3 DNA reads TGTGCCAGTAGCCCTTCTGGAATAGGTGAGCAGTTCTTC. This translates into CASSPSGIGEQFF.

The chain employs TRBV27 and TRBJ2-1; maybe TRBD2 (6 bases). The CDR3 has 14 residues. V dropped 5 bases and J dropped 4 bases, with 12 bases sitting between them. CDR1 is MNHEY, CDR2 SMNVEV, per germline (reference sequence). The CDR3 loop is CASSRGSQYNEQFF. In DNA form, the CDR3 reads TGTGCCAGCAGTCGGGGGAGCCAATACAATGAGCAGTTCTTC.

In its sample, this clone was seen once. One junction end does not reproduce the germline sequence, and a read error may be involved. The chain combines TRBV7-7 with TRBJ2-2; D gene unclear. CDR1 and CDR2 (germline): SSHAT, FNYEAQ (reference sequence). CDR3 length: 13 amino acids. In DNA, the CDR3 is TGTGCTAGCAGCTTAGCCCTCACCGGGGAGCTGTTTTTT. This translates into CASSLALTGELFF.

The CDR3 protein is CASSGDRAHEQYF. The CDR3 DNA reads TGTGCCAGCAGTGGGGACAGGGCCCACGAGCAGTACTTC. The chain carries TRBV2 and TRBJ2-7; 9 positions match TRBD1. Germline V gene lookup returns CDR1 SNHLY and CDR2 FYNNEI. This CDR3 region has 13 residues. The V and J ends lost 4 bases and 5 bases, in that order; junction bases with no gene match: 3.

The chain combines TRBV5-6 with TRBJ2-7; 7 nucleotides match TRBD1. The CDR3 extends over 12 amino acids. CDR1 SGHDT and CDR2 YYEEEE come from the germline V gene. J lost 6 bases, V lost 7 bases, and 7 bases had no gene match. CDR3 nucleotide sequence: TGTGCCAGCGGGACAGCCACCGGCGAGCAGTACGTC. It yields the protein CASGTATGEQYV.

This rearrangement joins TRBV7-2 to TRBJ2-2, with TRBD1 matching 7 bases. CDR1 is SGHTA and CDR2 is FQGNSA in the germline V gene. The CDR3 loop spans 15 amino acids. V lost 4 bases, J lost 5 bases, and 7 bases stayed unmatched. CDR3 DNA sequence: TGTGCCAGCAGCTCAGGGACAGTTTCAACCGGGGAGCTGTTTTTT. This translates into CASSSGTVSTGELFF.